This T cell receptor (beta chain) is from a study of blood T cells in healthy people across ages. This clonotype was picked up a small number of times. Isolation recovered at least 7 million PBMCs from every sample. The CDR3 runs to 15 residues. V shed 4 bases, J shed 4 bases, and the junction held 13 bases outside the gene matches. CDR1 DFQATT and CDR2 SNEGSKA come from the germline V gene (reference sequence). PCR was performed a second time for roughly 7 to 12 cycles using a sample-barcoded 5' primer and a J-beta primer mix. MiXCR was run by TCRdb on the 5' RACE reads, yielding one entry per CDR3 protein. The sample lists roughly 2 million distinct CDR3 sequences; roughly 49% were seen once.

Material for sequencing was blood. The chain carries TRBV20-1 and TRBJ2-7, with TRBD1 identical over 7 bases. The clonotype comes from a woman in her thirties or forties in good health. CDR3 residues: CSATPLTGIGYEQYF. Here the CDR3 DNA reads TGCAGTGCTACCCCACTGACAGGGATCGGTTACGAGCAGTACTTC.